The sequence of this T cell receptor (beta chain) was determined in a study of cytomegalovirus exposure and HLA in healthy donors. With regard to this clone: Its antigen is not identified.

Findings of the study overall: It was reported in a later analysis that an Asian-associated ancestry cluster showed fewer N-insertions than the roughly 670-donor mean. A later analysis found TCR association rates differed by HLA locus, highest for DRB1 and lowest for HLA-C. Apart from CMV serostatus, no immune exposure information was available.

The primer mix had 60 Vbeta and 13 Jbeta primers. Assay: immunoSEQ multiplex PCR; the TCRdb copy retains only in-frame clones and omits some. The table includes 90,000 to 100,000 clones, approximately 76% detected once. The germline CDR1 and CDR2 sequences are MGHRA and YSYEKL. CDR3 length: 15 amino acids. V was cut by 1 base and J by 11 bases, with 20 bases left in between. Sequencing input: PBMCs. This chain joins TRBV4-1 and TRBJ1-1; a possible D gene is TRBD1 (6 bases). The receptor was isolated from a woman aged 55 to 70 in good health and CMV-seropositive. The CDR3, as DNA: TGCGCCAGCAGCCAAGCCCTCTACGGGGGCGGGGGGGCTTTCTTT. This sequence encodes CASSQALYGGGGAFF.